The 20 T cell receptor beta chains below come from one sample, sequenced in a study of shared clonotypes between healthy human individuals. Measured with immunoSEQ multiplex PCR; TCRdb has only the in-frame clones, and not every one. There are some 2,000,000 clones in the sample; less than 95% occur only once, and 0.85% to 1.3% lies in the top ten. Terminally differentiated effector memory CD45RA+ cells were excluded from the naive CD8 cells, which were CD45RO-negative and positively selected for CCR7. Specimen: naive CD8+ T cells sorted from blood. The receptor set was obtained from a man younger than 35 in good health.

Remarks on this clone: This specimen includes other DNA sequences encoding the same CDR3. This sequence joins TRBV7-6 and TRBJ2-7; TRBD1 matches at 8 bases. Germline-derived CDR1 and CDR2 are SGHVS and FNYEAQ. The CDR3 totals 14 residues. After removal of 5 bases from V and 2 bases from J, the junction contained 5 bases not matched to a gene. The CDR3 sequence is CASSPLDRAYEQYF. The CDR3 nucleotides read TGTGCCAGCAGCCCGTTGGACAGGGCCTACGAGCAGTACTTC.

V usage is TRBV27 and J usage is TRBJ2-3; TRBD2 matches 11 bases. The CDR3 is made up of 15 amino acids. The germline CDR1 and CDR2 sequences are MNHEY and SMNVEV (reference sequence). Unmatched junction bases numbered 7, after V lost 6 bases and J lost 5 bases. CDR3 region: CASSLEGLAGDTQYF. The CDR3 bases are TGTGCCAGCAGCCTCGAAGGACTAGCGGGAGATACGCAGTATTTT.

The CDR3 loop is CASSLWLGSSYEQYF. The CDR3 nucleotides are TGTGCCAGCAGCTTGTGGCTCGGAAGCTCCTACGAGCAGTACTTC. This rearrangement joins TRBV5-6 to TRBJ2-7; D ambiguous. V was cut by 1 base and J by 0 bases, with 11 bases left in between. CDR1 SGHDT and CDR2 YYEEEE come from the germline V gene. The CDR3 loop spans 15 amino acids.

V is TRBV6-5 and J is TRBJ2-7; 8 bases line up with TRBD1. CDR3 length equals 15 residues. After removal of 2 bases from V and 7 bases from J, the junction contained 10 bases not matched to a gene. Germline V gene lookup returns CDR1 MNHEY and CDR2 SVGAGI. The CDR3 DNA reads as TGTGCCAGCAGTTACGAGGGGCAGGGGGCCTCAGAGCAGTACTTC. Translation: CASSYEGQGASEQYF.

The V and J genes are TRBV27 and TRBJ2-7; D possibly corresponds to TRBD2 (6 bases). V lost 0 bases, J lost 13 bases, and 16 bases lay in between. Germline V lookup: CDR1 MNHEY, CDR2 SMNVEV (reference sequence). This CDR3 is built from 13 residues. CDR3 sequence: CASSLSNGGMGYF. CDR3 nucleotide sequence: TGTGCCAGCAGTTTATCGAATGGAGGGATGGGATACTTC.

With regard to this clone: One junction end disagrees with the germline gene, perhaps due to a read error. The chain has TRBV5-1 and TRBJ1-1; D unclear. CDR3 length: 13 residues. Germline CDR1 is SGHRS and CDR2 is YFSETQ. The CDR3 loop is CASGLAGNTEAFF. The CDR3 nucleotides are TGCGCCAGCGGCTTGGCGGGGAACACTGAAGCTTTCTTT.

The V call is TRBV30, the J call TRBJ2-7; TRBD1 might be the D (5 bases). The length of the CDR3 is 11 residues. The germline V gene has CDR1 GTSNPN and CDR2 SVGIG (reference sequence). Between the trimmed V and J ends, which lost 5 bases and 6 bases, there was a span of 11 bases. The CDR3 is CAWDQGSEQYF. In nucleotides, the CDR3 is TGTGCCTGGGATCAGGGAAGCGAGCAGTACTTC.

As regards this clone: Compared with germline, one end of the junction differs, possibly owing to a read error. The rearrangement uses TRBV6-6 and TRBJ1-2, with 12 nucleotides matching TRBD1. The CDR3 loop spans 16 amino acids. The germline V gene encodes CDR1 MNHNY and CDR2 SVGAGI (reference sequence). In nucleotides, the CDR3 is TGTGCCAGCAGTTACCCAGGGACAGGGGGCGCATATGACTACACCTTC. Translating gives CASSYPGTGGAYDYTF.

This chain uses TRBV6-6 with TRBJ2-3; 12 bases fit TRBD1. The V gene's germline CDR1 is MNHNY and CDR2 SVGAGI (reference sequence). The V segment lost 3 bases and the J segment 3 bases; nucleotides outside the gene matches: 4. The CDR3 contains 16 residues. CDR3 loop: CASSYGDRGRTDTQYF. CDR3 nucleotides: TGTGCCAGCAGTTATGGGGACAGGGGGCGAACAGATACGCAGTATTTT.

CDR3 bases: TGTGCCAGCAGCCTGAGCCAGGGTATGAACGAAAAACTGTTTTTT. The encoded protein is CASSLSQGMNEKLFF. The chain uses TRBV7-9 and TRBJ1-4; a possible D gene is TRBD1 (5 bases). In germline, CDR1 is SEHNR, CDR2 FQNEAQ (reference sequence). Trimming took 5 bases from V and 8 from J, leaving 18 bases between them. The CDR3 sequence is 15 residues long.

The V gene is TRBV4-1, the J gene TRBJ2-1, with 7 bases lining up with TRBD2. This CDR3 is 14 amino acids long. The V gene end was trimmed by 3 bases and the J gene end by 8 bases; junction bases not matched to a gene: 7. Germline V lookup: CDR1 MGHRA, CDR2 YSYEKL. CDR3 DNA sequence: TGCGCCAGCAGCCACGCGGGGGATATGGATGAGCAGTTCTTC. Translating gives CASSHAGDMDEQFF.

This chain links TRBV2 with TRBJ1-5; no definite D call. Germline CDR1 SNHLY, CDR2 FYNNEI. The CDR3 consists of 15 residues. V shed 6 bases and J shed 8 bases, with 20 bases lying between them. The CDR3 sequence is CASSETPHPLEPQHF. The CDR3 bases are TGTGCCAGCAGCGAAACTCCCCACCCCCTTGAGCCCCAGCATTTT.

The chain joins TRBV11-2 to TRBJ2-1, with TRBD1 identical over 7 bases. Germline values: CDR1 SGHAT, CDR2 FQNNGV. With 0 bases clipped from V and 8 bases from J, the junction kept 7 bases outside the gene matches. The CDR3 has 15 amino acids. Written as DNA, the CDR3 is TGTGCCAGCAGCTTAGAGGGAAGACAGGGCTATGAGCAGTTCTTC. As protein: CASSLEGRQGYEQFF.

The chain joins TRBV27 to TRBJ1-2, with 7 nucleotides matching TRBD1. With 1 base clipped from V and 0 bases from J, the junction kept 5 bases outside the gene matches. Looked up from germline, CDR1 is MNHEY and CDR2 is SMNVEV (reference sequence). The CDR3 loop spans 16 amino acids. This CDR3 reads CASSLFWDSPNYGYTF. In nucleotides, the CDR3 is TGTGCCAGCAGTTTATTTTGGGACAGTCCTAACTATGGCTACACCTTC.

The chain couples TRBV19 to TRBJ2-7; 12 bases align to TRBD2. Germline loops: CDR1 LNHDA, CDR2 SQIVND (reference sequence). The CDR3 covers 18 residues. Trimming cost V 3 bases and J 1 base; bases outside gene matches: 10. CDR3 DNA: TGTGCCAGTAGTATTTCTCTAGCGGGAGGGTCTGAATCCTACGAGCAGTACTTC. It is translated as CASSISLAGGSESYEQYF.

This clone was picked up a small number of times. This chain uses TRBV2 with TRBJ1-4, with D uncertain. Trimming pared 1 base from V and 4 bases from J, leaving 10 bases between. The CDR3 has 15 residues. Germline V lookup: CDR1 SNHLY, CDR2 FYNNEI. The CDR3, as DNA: TGTGCCAGCAGTGAAGAAGGGATGATTAATGAAAAACTGTTTTTT. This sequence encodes CASSEEGMINEKLFF.

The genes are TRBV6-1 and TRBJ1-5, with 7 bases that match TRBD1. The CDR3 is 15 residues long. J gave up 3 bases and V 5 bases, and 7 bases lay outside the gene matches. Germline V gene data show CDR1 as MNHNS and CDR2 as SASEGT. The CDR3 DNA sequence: TGTGCCAGCAGTTCTAGGACAGGCGTCAATCAGCCCCAGCATTTT. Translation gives CASSSRTGVNQPQHF.

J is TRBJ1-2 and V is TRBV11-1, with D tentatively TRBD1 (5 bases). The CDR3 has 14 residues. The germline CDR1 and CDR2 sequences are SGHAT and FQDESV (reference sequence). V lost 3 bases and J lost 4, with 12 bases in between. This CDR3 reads CASSFRDGLYGYTF. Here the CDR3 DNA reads TGTGCCAGCAGCTTCAGGGACGGACTCTATGGCTACACCTTC.

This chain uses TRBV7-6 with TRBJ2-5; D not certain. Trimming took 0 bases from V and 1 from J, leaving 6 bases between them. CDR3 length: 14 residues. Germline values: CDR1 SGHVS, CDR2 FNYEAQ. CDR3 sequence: CASSLAPTQETQYF. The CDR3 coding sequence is TGTGCCAGCAGCTTAGCACCCACCCAAGAGACCCAGTACTTC.

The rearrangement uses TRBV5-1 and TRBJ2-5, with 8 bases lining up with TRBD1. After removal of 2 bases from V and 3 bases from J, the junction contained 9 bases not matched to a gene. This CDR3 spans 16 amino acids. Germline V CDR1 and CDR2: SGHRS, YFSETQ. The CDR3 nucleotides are TGCGCCAGCAGCTTTTCCGGGACAGGAGCGAAAGAGACCCAGTACTTC. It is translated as CASSFSGTGAKETQYF.